The next 31 T cell receptor beta chains were all read from a single sample in a study of cytomegalovirus exposure and HLA in healthy donors. A multiplex PCR was run with 60 Vbeta primers and 13 Jbeta primers. The repertoire was sequenced with immunoSEQ multiplex PCR; TCRdb's copy has only in-frame clones and lacks some. The sample table sets out fewer than 85,000 clones. The sample was PBMCs. The source is a man aged 50 to 60 in good health and CMV-seropositive.

This chain joins TRBV6-1 and TRBJ1-5; tentative D call: TRBD1 (6 bases). Germline CDR1 reads MNHNS; CDR2 reads SASEGT. V lost 3 bases and J lost 5, with 14 bases in between. This CDR3 has 15 residues. The DNA for the CDR3 is TGTGCCAGCAGTGATTCCCAGGGGAAGTATCAGCCCCAGCATTTT. Amino acid sequence: CASSDSQGKYQPQHF.

The chain joins TRBV10-1 to TRBJ2-7, with D perhaps TRBD2 (5 bases). Germline V gives CDR1 WNHNN, CDR2 SYGVQD (reference sequence). The V end was cut by 4 bases, the J end by 2 bases, with 12 bases between. This CDR3 comprises 14 residues. CDR3 in amino acids: CASSVGRRPYEQYV. The CDR3 nucleotides read TGCGCCAGCAGTGTAGGGAGACGGCCCTACGAGCAGTACGTC.

J is TRBJ2-3 and V is TRBV9; D ambiguous. The CDR3 is 14 residues long. Germline-derived CDR1 and CDR2 are SGDLS and YYNGEE. Deletions cut 4 bases from V and 0 bases from J, with 9 bases between. The CDR3 spells CASSPQRSTDTQYF. The CDR3, as DNA: TGTGCCAGCAGCCCCCAGCGCAGCACAGATACGCAGTATTTT.

The chain has TRBV5-1 and TRBJ2-5, with D tentatively TRBD2 (6 bases). CDR3 length: 13 residues. V lost 2 bases, J lost 4 bases, and 9 bases lay in between. In germline, CDR1 is SGHRS, CDR2 YFSETQ. This CDR3 is CASSFGTRETQYF. The CDR3 DNA reads TGCGCCAGCAGCTTCGGGACTCGAGAGACCCAGTACTTC.

The DNA for the CDR3 is TGTGCCAGTAGACCCGGGACAGGGGGCAGGGGCTACACCTTC. Translated: CASRPGTGGRGYTF. V is TRBV19 and J is TRBJ1-2; TRBD1 aligns across 12 bases. This CDR3 has 14 residues. V gave up 6 bases and J gave up 8 bases; unmatched junction bases: 7. Per the germline V gene, CDR1 is LNHDA and CDR2 is SQIVND (reference sequence).

The chain employs TRBV6-6 and TRBJ2-5; weak D call: TRBD2 (6 bases). The J call may be incorrect, as the DNA end agrees better with TRBJ2-7. This CDR3 comprises 15 residues. In germline, CDR1 is MNHNY, CDR2 SVGAGI (reference sequence). The CDR3, as DNA: TGTGCCAGCAGTCCTGGGGAGCGGGTGGCCTACGAGCAGTACTTC. Protein product: CASSPGERVAYEQYF.

The chain joins TRBV11-2 to TRBJ2-3, with 8 positions matching TRBD2. The CDR3 extends over 17 amino acids. J lost 2 bases, V lost 5 bases, and 12 bases had no gene match. The germline gives CDR1 SGHAT, CDR2 FQNNGV. The chain's CDR3 is CASSPWVSGGITDTQYF. CDR3 DNA sequence: TGTGCCAGCAGCCCGTGGGTGAGCGGGGGAATCACAGATACGCAGTATTTT. Full variable domain (rest looked up from reference TRBV11-2 and TRBJ2-3): EAGVAQSPRYKIIEKRQSVAFWCNPISGHATLYWYQQILGQGPKLLIQFQNNGVVDDSQLPKDRFSAERLKGVDSTLKIQPAKLEDSAVYLCASSPWVSGGITDTQYFGPGTRLTVL.

J is TRBJ2-1 and V is TRBV25-1, with 7 bases identical to TRBD1. The CDR3 is 13 residues long. J was trimmed by 3 bases and V by 11 bases; bases with no gene match: 7. The V gene's germline CDR1 is MGHDK and CDR2 SYGVNS. The CDR3 DNA reads TGTGCCTTTGGGGCAGGGGGCTACAATGAGCAGTTCTTC. This encodes CAFGAGGYNEQFF.

The gene calls are TRBV15 and TRBJ1-4, with D possibly matching TRBD1 (5 bases). The CDR3 runs 15 residues. V was trimmed by 3 bases and J by 8 bases, leaving 16 bases between them. Germline values: CDR1 LNHNV, CDR2 YYDKDF (reference sequence). The CDR3 region has the DNA TGTGCCACCAGCAGCCAAGCTGGGGCTCGGGAAAAACTGTTTTTT. The encoded protein is CATSSQAGAREKLFF.

The V and J genes are TRBV5-4 and TRBJ1-3; D gene unclear. The CDR3 totals 14 residues. The V and J ends lost 2 bases and 5 bases respectively, with 11 bases between them. Per germline, CDR1 SGHNT and CDR2 YYREEE (reference sequence). The DNA for the CDR3 is TGTGCCAGCAGCTTAGACACAATTAGAAACACCATATATTTT. Amino acids: CASSLDTIRNTIYF.

This chain joins TRBV5-1 and TRBJ2-5; 8 bases are a match to TRBD1. Trimming removed 4 bases from V and 5 bases from J; junction bases left unmatched: 10. This CDR3 comprises 15 residues. The germline CDR1 and CDR2 sequences are SGHRS and YFSETQ. The CDR3 DNA reads TGCGCCAGCAGCGCGACAGGGGCATTCAGGGAGACCCAGTACTTC. Translation gives CASSATGAFRETQYF.

This sequence joins TRBV19 and TRBJ1-1; the D gene is possibly TRBD1 (6 bases). Germline values: CDR1 LNHDA, CDR2 SQIVND (reference sequence). V dropped 5 bases and J dropped 3 bases, with 16 bases sitting between them. The CDR3 length is 15 residues. The CDR3 DNA reads as TGTGCCAGTAGTCCCGACAGGTCCAGGGACACTGAAGCTTTCTTT. As protein: CASSPDRSRDTEAFF.

The J gene is TRBJ1-4, the V gene TRBV6-1; 8 nucleotides line up with TRBD1. V lost 6 bases to trimming and J lost 11 bases; unmatched junction nucleotides: 5. CDR1 MNHNS and CDR2 SASEGT come from the germline V gene. The CDR3 has 12 residues. The CDR3 DNA is TGTGCCAGCAGGATGGGACAGGTCAAACTGTTTTTT. Its protein product is CASRMGQVKLFF.

The J gene is TRBJ1-3, the V gene TRBV11-2; D is uncertain. The CDR3 runs 15 residues. Trimming left V 0 bases short and J 7 bases short, with 13 bases between. In germline, CDR1 is SGHAT, CDR2 FQNNGV. The CDR3 DNA is TGTGCCAGCAGCTTAGATCGTGGCTTCTGGAACACCATATATTTT. The encoded protein is CASSLDRGFWNTIYF.

The chain links TRBV7-3 to TRBJ2-2; 8 nucleotides line up with TRBD1. The junction had 4 bases not matched to a gene; V was cut back by 5 bases and J by 2 bases. CDR3 length: 15 residues. The V gene's germline CDR1 is SGHTA and CDR2 FQGTGA. The CDR3 sequence is CASSQGQVNTGELFF. DNA of the CDR3: TGTGCCAGCAGCCAGGGACAGGTCAACACCGGGGAGCTGTTTTTT. Complete variable domain (other parts from reference TRBV7-3 and TRBJ2-2): GAGVSQTPSNKVTEKGKYVELRCDPISGHTALYWYRQSLGQGPEFLIYFQGTGAADDSGLPNDRFFAVRPEGSVSTLKIQRTERGDSAVYLCASSQGQVNTGELFFGEGSRLTVL.

This sequence joins TRBV10-3 and TRBJ1-2; 9 bases align to TRBD1. The CDR3 extends over 16 amino acids. Germline V gene data show CDR1 as ENHRY and CDR2 as SYGVKD. J was trimmed by 6 bases and V by 10 bases; bases with no gene match: 18. The CDR3 sequence is CATHAESHRGRNGYTF. CDR3 sequence (DNA): TGTGCCACCCACGCTGAATCCCACAGGGGGCGGAATGGCTACACCTTC.

V is TRBV10-3 and J is TRBJ1-1; 9 bases align to TRBD1. The CDR3 contains 16 residues. Germline V gives CDR1 ENHRY, CDR2 SYGVKD. The J segment lost 2 bases and the V segment lost 2 bases, leaving 6 bases of the junction unmatched. The chain's CDR3 is CAISERGQGLNTEAFF. The CDR3 bases are TGTGCCATCAGTGAGAGGGGACAGGGCCTTAACACTGAAGCTTTCTTT.

V usage is TRBV18 and J usage is TRBJ2-7, with D possibly matching TRBD1 (5 bases). The germline V gene encodes CDR1 KGHSH and CDR2 LQKENI. The CDR3 consists of 13 residues. Between the trimmed V and J ends, which lost 2 bases and 6 bases, there was a span of 11 bases. CDR3 region: CASSPGARPEQYF. CDR3 DNA sequence: TGTGCCAGCTCACCAGGGGCACGCCCCGAGCAGTACTTC.

V usage is TRBV5-1 and J usage is TRBJ1-2; 8 bases line up with TRBD1. V was clipped by 4 bases and J by 2 bases; unmatched bases: 4. The CDR3 runs 14 residues. CDR1 SGHRS and CDR2 YFSETQ come from the germline V gene. The CDR3 is CASSLDRGNYGYTF. The CDR3 DNA is TGCGCCAGCAGCCTCGACAGGGGAAACTATGGCTACACCTTC.

The chain recombines TRBV14 with TRBJ2-2; a possible D gene is TRBD2 (6 bases). Germline V lookup: CDR1 SGHDN, CDR2 FVKESK. The ends were cut back, 4 bases at V and 0 bases at J, with 15 bases in the middle. The CDR3 totals 17 residues. This CDR3 is CASSLNLGGPNTGELFF. In nucleotides, the CDR3 is TGTGCCAGCAGCCTCAACTTGGGGGGTCCGAACACCGGGGAGCTGTTTTTT.

The rearrangement uses TRBV15 and TRBJ2-7, with unresolved D. This CDR3 region has 16 residues. Germline loops: CDR1 LNHNV, CDR2 YYDKDF (reference sequence). The V end lost 0 bases, the J end lost 1 base, and 13 bases lay between the germline ends. CDR3 nucleotide sequence: TGTGCCACCAGCAGAGACCCCGACACCCCTTCCTACGAGCAGTACTTC. Translating gives CATSRDPDTPSYEQYF.

This rearrangement joins TRBV11-2 to TRBJ2-4, with D possibly being TRBD2 (5 bases). Germline V CDR1 and CDR2: SGHAT, FQNNGV. CDR3 length: 13 amino acids. With 1 base removed from V and 8 bases from J, the gap between germline ends came to 9 bases. The CDR3 region is CASSLGQEDIQYF. The CDR3 DNA sequence: TGTGCCAGCAGCTTAGGGCAGGAGGACATTCAGTACTTC.

Here the CDR3 DNA reads TGTGCCAGCAGCTTAGCCCCTCCCGTTCCCGGGGGTAACGGCTACACCTTC. Translated: CASSLAPPVPGGNGYTF. The chain employs TRBV7-8 and TRBJ1-2, with D possibly being TRBD1 (5 bases). This CDR3 contains 17 residues. The germline V gene has CDR1 SGHVS and CDR2 FQNEAQ. V gave up 0 bases and J gave up 8 bases, with 22 bases separating them. The full variable domain, completed using reference TRBV7-8 and TRBJ1-2, is GAGVSQSPRYKVAKRGQDVALRCDPISGHVSLFWYQQALGQGPEFLTYFQNEAQLDKSGLPSDRFFAERPEGSVSTLKIQRTQQEDSAVYLCASSLAPPVPGGNGYTFGSGTRLTVV.

The chain employs TRBV4-1 and TRBJ1-4; 7 bases fit TRBD1. Germline trimming cut 1 base from V and 8 bases from J; bases unmatched to any gene: 7. CDR1 and CDR2 (germline): MGHRA, YSYEKL. The CDR3 runs 15 residues. The CDR3 protein is CASSQGIDRDEKLFF. In DNA, the CDR3 is TGCGCCAGCAGCCAAGGTATTGACAGGGACGAAAAACTGTTTTTT.

The V and J genes are TRBV6-1 and TRBJ2-2, with 7 bases that match TRBD1. Trimming at V came to 8 bases and at J to 0 bases, leaving 6 bases not matched to a gene. Germline CDR1 and CDR2: MNHNS and SASEGT. CDR3 length: 15 residues. The CDR3 sequence: CASEKGAPNTGELFF. The CDR3 DNA sequence: TGTGCCAGCGAGAAGGGGGCCCCGAACACCGGGGAGCTGTTTTTT.

The rearrangement links TRBV2 to TRBJ2-7; weak D call: TRBD1 (5 bases). Germline V CDR1 and CDR2: SNHLY, FYNNEI. Deletions cut 7 bases from V and 2 bases from J, with 18 bases between. The CDR3 totals 15 residues. CDR3 in amino acids: CASMPSAGWAYEQYV. The DNA for the CDR3 is TGTGCCAGCATGCCGAGCGCAGGGTGGGCCTACGAGCAGTACGTC.

The chain links TRBV2 to TRBJ2-7; tentatively, D is TRBD2 (5 bases). CDR1 and CDR2 (germline): SNHLY, FYNNEI. This CDR3 has 12 amino acids. CDR3 in amino acids: CASREDYYEQYV. DNA for the CDR3: TGTGCCAGCAGGGAAGACTACTACGAGCAGTACGTC.

The J gene is TRBJ2-7, the V gene TRBV6-1; a weak D match, TRBD2 (5 bases). V lost 6 bases and J lost 3, with 18 bases in between. The CDR3 is 15 amino acids. In germline, CDR1 is MNHNS, CDR2 SASEGT. For the CDR3, the DNA is TGTGCCAGCAGGAGGTGGAGGATCGTGGGCTACGAGCAGTACGTC. Translated, it gives CASRRWRIVGYEQYV.

V is TRBV6-1 and J is TRBJ2-7, with 11 nucleotides matching TRBD2. The V segment lost 3 bases and the J segment 5 bases; nucleotides outside the gene matches: 6. This CDR3 is 15 amino acids long. Germline loops: CDR1 MNHNS, CDR2 SASEGT. The DNA of the CDR3 is TGTGCCAGCAGTGAGTTAGCGGGGGGGCCGGACGAGCAGTACGTC. Translated, it gives CASSELAGGPDEQYV.

About this clone itself: The sample holds other DNA sequences that translate to the same CDR3. V gene TRBV19 combines with J gene TRBJ2-3, with TRBD2 identical over 7 bases. CDR1 is LNHDA and CDR2 is SQIVND in the germline V gene (reference sequence). The CDR3 covers 18 residues. The CDR3 DNA follows: TGTGTCCTAAGTAAGTTGGAGGGTCTAGCGGTTAGCACAGATACGCAGTATTTT. Amino acids: CVLSKLEGLAVSTDTQYF.

The rearrangement joins TRBV27 to TRBJ1-1, with TRBD1 matching over 7 bases. Germline V gives CDR1 MNHEY, CDR2 SMNVEV (reference sequence). The CDR3 loop spans 12 amino acids. After removal of 4 bases from V and 4 bases from J, the junction contained 0 bases not matched to a gene. The CDR3 sequence: CASSSGGTEAFF. Here the CDR3 DNA reads TGTGCCAGCAGTTCAGGGGGCACTGAAGCTTTCTTT.